Listed below are T cell receptor beta chains from one sample, sequenced in a study of response to subunit inactivated influenza vaccine. TCRdb fed the RT-PCR reads into MiXCR, producing one record per CDR3 protein. The sample lists around 790,000 distinct CDR3 sequences, 21% occurring once. The input for sequencing was PBMCs from blood, taken around 5 days after vaccination. These receptors were collected from a man aged 45-65 years who received an inactivated influenza vaccine. Both conserved end residues are part of each CDR3. The D gene is left open where the match is weak. Expanded clones are given a class, and other clones once, few, many or no size at all.

>TRBV6-1|-|TRBJ1-2|TRBD1
TGTGCCAGCAGACTGGGACAGCAAAAGTATGGCTACACCTTC
CASRLGQQKYGYTF
>TRBV10-3|few|TRBJ2-4|-
TGTGCCATCAGTGAGTCTGGATTAGTGAACATTCAGTACTTC
CAISESGLVNIQYF
>TRBV7-2|many|TRBJ2-1|TRBD2
TGTGCCAGCAGCTTAGTAGCGGGAGGAAGCAATGAGCAGTTCTTC
CASSLVAGGSNEQFF
>TRBV4-2|-|TRBJ1-1|TRBD1
TGTGCCAGCAGCGTTATAATATGGACAGGGAGAAGGGCTCCGAACACTGAAGCTTTCTTT
CASSVIIWTGRRAPNTEAFF
>TRBV20-1|few|TRBJ2-1|TRBD2
TGCAGTGCTAGCCCTTTAGCGGGGGCCCGCTCCTACAATGAGCAGTTCTTC
CSASPLAGARSYNEQFF
>TRBV9|-|TRBJ2-1|-
TGTGCCAGCAGCGTAGGTGATTTGAGCTCCTACAATGAGCAGTTCTTC
CASSVGDLSSYNEQFF
>TRBV10-3|-|TRBJ2-4|-
TGTGCCATCAGTGAGGTTTGGAGCCAAAACATTCAGTACTTC
CAISEVWSQNIQYF
>TRBV28|few|TRBJ2-2|TRBD2
TGTGCCAGCAGTTTAGGAACTAGCGTCGGGGAGCTGTTTTTT
CASSLGTSVGELFF
>TRBV29-1|many|TRBJ2-7|TRBD2
TGCAGCGTAGGACTAGCGGGATCCTACGAGCAGTACTTC
CSVGLAGSYEQYF
>TRBV6-2/TRBV6-3|-|TRBJ2-7|TRBD1
TGTGCCAGCATTCCCCGGGACAGGGCCTACGAGCAGTACTTC
CASIPRDRAYEQYF
>TRBV20-1|-|TRBJ1-5|-
TGCAGTGCTAGAAACGAGGACTTGATTGGTATCGGCAATCAGCCCCAGCATTTT
CSARNEDLIGIGNQPQHF
>TRBV20-1|few|TRBJ2-7|-
TGCAGTGCCAAGGGCTCCTACGAGCAGTACTTC
CSAKGSYEQYF
>TRBV5-1|-|TRBJ2-3|TRBD2
TGCGCCAGCAGCTTCGAAGCGGGGGGGCGAACAGATACGCAGTATTTT
CASSFEAGGRTDTQYF
>TRBV6-1|-|TRBJ2-1|TRBD2
TGTGCCAGCAGGTCCCGACTAGCGGGAGACAATGAGCAGTTCTTC
CASRSRLAGDNEQFF
>TRBV9|few|TRBJ2-1|-
TGTGCCAGCAGCGCCGACCTGGGACTCCCCGGCAATGAGCAGTTCTTC
CASSADLGLPGNEQFF
>TRBV7-2|few|TRBJ2-1|-
TGTGCCAGCAGCTTAGGACTAGTCGATGAGCAGTTCTTC
CASSLGLVDEQFF
>TRBV20-1|-|TRBJ2-7|TRBD2
TGCAGTGCTAGACCCGGACTAGTAAGCGAGCAGTACTTC
CSARPGLVSEQYF
>TRBV7-2|few|TRBJ2-3|-
TGTGCCAGCAGCTTAATTCCCGGACCGACCGACAGGGATACGCAGTATTTT
CASSLIPGPTDRDTQYF
>TRBV18|few|TRBJ2-7|-
TGTGCCAGCTCACCACCAGTCAGCTCCTACGAGCAGTACTTC
CASSPPVSSYEQYF
>TRBV28|many|TRBJ2-3|-
TGTGCCAGCAGCCAGATGCGTACGCAGTATTTT
CASSQMRTQYF
>TRBV12-3/TRBV12-4|few|TRBJ2-1|TRBD2
TGTGCCAGCAGTTTCTCGACTAGCACCCCCTACAATGAGCAGTTCTTC
CASSFSTSTPYNEQFF
>TRBV5-1|few|TRBJ1-2|-
TGCGCCAGCAGCCCAGGACAGACCTCTAACTATGGCTACACCTTC
CASSPGQTSNYGYTF
>TRBV10-3|once|TRBJ2-2|-
TGTGCCATCAGTGAGAGGGGGGGCGCAAGCACCGGGGAGCTGTTTTTT
CAISERGGASTGELFF
>TRBV15|few|TRBJ1-2|-
TGTGCCACCAGCAGATCCCGGAGTGGCTTCTATGGCTACACCTTC
CATSRSRSGFYGYTF
>TRBV29-1|few|TRBJ2-7|-
TGCAGTGTATTCGGGACCGCCTCCTACGAGCAGTACTTC
CSVFGTASYEQYF
>TRBV9|few|TRBJ2-3|-
TGTGCCAGCAGCGCATTAGCGCCCGATACGCAGTATTTT
CASSALAPDTQYF
>TRBV11-2|few|TRBJ2-5|-
TGTGCCAGCAGCTTAGATTTTGGATTCCAGGGGGAGACCCAGTACTTC
CASSLDFGFQGETQYF
>TRBV12-3/TRBV12-4|few|TRBJ2-6|-
TGTGCCAGCAGTTTGGCTCAAGGGAAGCCTGGGGCCAACGTCCTGACTTTC
CASSLAQGKPGANVLTF
>TRBV20-1|many|TRBJ2-2|TRBD1
TGCAGTGCTAGCAATCAGGGGGCAAAGACCGGGGAGCTGTTTTTT
CSASNQGAKTGELFF
>TRBV25-1|few|TRBJ1-1|TRBD1
TGTGCCAGCAGCTGGACAGGGACTGAAGCTTTCTTT
CASSWTGTEAFF
>TRBV20-1|-|TRBJ2-2|-
TGCAGTGCTAGGATGTCTTCGGCCGGGGAGCTGTTTTTT
CSARMSSAGELFF
>TRBV9|-|TRBJ1-4|TRBD1
TGTGCCAGCAGCGACCGACAGGGCTTAGGTGAAAAACTGTTTTTT
CASSDRQGLGEKLFF
>TRBV12-3/TRBV12-4|-|TRBJ2-1|TRBD1
TGTGCCAGCAGTGCCCCGGACAGGTCGGGTGAGCAGTTCTTC
CASSAPDRSGEQFF
>TRBV20-1|-|TRBJ2-7|TRBD2
TGCAGTGCAAAGACTAGCGGTCCCTACGAGCAGTACTTC
CSAKTSGPYEQYF
>TRBV19|few|TRBJ2-4|TRBD1
TGTGCCAGTAGCAAACAGGGGAAGGGAGCCAAAAACATTCAGTACTTC
CASSKQGKGAKNIQYF
>TRBV29-1|-|TRBJ2-1|TRBD2
TGCAGCGTTGAAGATCCCGGCCTTGGGACTACCTACAATGAGCAGTTCTTC
CSVEDPGLGTTYNEQFF